At least ten counts were recorded for the clone carrying this T cell receptor (beta chain). In germline, CDR1 is SGHTA, CDR2 FQGTGA. Trimming shortened V by 5 bases and J by 0 bases, and 7 bases separated the two germline ends. The CDR3 runs to 13 residues. Lactation, pregnancy, other autoimmune disease or uncontrolled infection excluded patients. Diagnoses were established using clinical symptoms, serum thyroxine and TRAb, thyroid ultrasound and orbital computed tomography. Blood from later-ophthalmopathy patients was taken at first hyperthyroidism diagnosis. The data stem from a study of T cells in Graves' hyperthyroidism and ophthalmopathy. Amplified regions were TCR beta CDR3 sequences from RNA transcripts. First-round RT-PCR with HTBI primers amplified the TCR CDR3 region. From the multiplex PCR reads, TCRdb called clonotypes with MiXCR, one entry per CDR3 protein. The sample contains tens of thousands of distinct CDR3 sequences, around 50% of which appear only once.

The chain joins TRBV7-3 to TRBJ1-1; no reliable D call. The receptor comes from a woman aged 45-65 years with Graves' hyperthyroidism that later progressed to Graves' ophthalmopathy. The sample was blood. CDR3 in DNA: TGTGCCAGCAGCCCCTCCCTGAACACTGAAGCTTTCTTT. Protein sequence: CASSPSLNTEAFF. The whole variable domain, filled in from reference TRBV7-3 and TRBJ1-1, reads GAGVSQTPSNKVTEKGKYVELRCDPISGHTALYWYRQSLGQGPEFLIYFQGTGAADDSGLPNDRFFAVRPEGSVSTLKIQRTERGDSAVYLCASSPSLNTEAFFGQGTRLTVV.